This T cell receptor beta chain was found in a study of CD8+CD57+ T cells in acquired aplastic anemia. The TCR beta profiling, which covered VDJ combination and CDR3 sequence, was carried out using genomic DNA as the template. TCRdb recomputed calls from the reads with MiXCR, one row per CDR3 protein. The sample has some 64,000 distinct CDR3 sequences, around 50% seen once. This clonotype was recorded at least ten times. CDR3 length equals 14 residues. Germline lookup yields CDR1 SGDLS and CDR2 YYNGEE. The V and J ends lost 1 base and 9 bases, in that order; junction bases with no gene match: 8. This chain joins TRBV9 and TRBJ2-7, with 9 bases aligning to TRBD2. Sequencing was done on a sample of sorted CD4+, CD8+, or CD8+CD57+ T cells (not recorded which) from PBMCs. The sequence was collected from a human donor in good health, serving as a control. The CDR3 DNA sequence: TGTGCCAGCAGCGTAAGAGGGACTAGCTCCGGGCAGTACTTC. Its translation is CASSVRGTSSGQYF.